Below are 14 T cell receptor beta chains sequenced from a single sample in a study of blood T cell repertoires in COVID-19. Generated by immunoSEQ multiplex PCR, the TCRdb table keeps only in-frame clones and is missing some. The profile covers some 200,000 clones, with 88% appearing a single time and roughly 5.6% taken by the ten largest. Sample: peripheral blood. These receptors all come from a man aged 35 to 55 with active or convalescent COVID-19.

This chain links TRBV13 with TRBJ1-1; 8 nucleotides align to TRBD1. The CDR3 extends over 16 amino acids. The germline V gene encodes CDR1 PRHDT and CDR2 FYEKMQ (reference sequence). V was pared by 4 bases and J by 0 bases, with 7 bases of the junction left unmatched. For the CDR3, the DNA is TGTGCCAGCAGCTCCCCCGGGACAGGATTGAACACTGAAGCTTTCTTT. Its translation: CASSSPGTGLNTEAFF.

In its sample, this clone was seen once. The chain employs TRBV4-2 and TRBJ2-1; TRBD1 matches 10 bases. The V gene's germline CDR1 is LGHNA and CDR2 YNFKEQ. With 5 bases clipped from V and 4 bases from J, the junction kept 11 bases outside the gene matches. The CDR3 extends over 17 amino acids. The CDR3 region has the DNA TGTGCCAGCAGCATGTCAGGAGGGACAGGGGCTTACAATGAGCAGTTCTTC. Translation: CASSMSGGTGAYNEQFF.

The chain employs TRBV12-3 or TRBV12-4 and TRBJ1-2, with 7 bases lining up with TRBD1. The CDR3 has 12 amino acids. V lost 5 bases to trimming and J lost 4 bases; unmatched junction nucleotides: 1. CDR3 DNA: TGTGCCAGCAGTCGGGACAGCTATGGCTACACCTTC. Translated, it gives CASSRDSYGYTF.

Comments on this clone: Other nucleotide sequences in the sample specify the same CDR3. V usage is TRBV5-1 and J usage is TRBJ2-1, with 10 bases fitting TRBD2. V lost 4 bases, J lost 0 bases, and 1 base stayed unmatched. The CDR3 has 15 residues. Germline CDR1 SGHRS, CDR2 YFSETQ. The CDR3 sequence is CASSPSGGSYNEQFF. In DNA, the CDR3 is TGCGCCAGCAGCCCTAGCGGGGGCTCCTACAATGAGCAGTTCTTC.

The V gene is TRBV24-1, the J gene TRBJ2-1, with D unresolved. Trimming took off 5 bases at V and 6 bases at J, with 7 bases between the two ends. This CDR3 contains 12 residues. Germline assignment: CDR1 KGHDR and CDR2 SFDVKD. The CDR3 sequence is CATSAEPNEQFF. The CDR3, as DNA: TGTGCCACCAGTGCAGAACCCAATGAGCAGTTCTTC.

The gene calls are TRBV7-3 and TRBJ1-2, with D tentatively TRBD1 (5 bases). CDR1 SGHTA and CDR2 FQGTGA come from the germline V gene. CDR3 length: 13 amino acids. Trimming cost V 0 bases and J 12 bases, with 14 bases left between them. CDR3 loop: CASSLTSRVGNTF. The CDR3 DNA follows: TGTGCCAGCAGCTTAACGAGCAGGGTAGGGAACACCTTC.

CDR3 bases: TGTGCCAGCAGCCAAGATCGAACGGGGGGACGGGGTGCTTTCTTT. Its translation: CASSQDRTGGRGAFF. The rearrangement links TRBV14 to TRBJ1-1, with a weak D call TRBD1 (5 bases). In germline, CDR1 is SGHDN, CDR2 FVKESK. The CDR3 runs to 15 residues. Between the trimmed V and J ends, which lost 0 bases and 11 bases, there was a span of 19 bases.

V and J are TRBV19 and TRBJ2-7, with a weak D call TRBD1 (7 bases). This CDR3 has 16 residues. V dropped 4 bases and J dropped 3 bases, with 19 bases sitting between them. Germline V gene sequence: CDR1 LNHDA, CDR2 SQIVND (reference sequence). In DNA form, the CDR3 reads TGTGCCAGTAGTAAAAAAACAGGGGAGGCTAGCTACGAGCAGTACTTC. This encodes CASSKKTGEASYEQYF.

V usage is TRBV5-1 and J usage is TRBJ2-6, with 9 bases identical to TRBD1. The CDR3 totals 17 residues. V lost 3 bases and J lost 1; bases outside the gene matches: 5. Germline V gene lookup returns CDR1 SGHRS and CDR2 YFSETQ. The CDR3 spells CASSSGQGPSGANVLTF. The CDR3 DNA is TGCGCCAGCAGCTCGGGACAGGGCCCTTCTGGGGCCAACGTCCTGACTTTC.

The V gene is TRBV28, the J gene TRBJ1-3; D ambiguous. CDR1 MDHEN and CDR2 SYDVKM come from the germline V gene. The germline V and J ends were trimmed by 2 bases and 1 base, with 9 bases remaining between them. This CDR3 region has 15 residues. CDR3 protein: CASSLSERSGNTIYF. For the CDR3, the DNA is TGTGCCAGCAGTTTAAGTGAGCGATCTGGAAACACCATATATTTT.

This sequence joins TRBV19 and TRBJ1-2; D gene unclear. Trimming removed 3 bases at V and 5 bases at J, with 4 bases between. The CDR3 loop spans 11 amino acids. Per the germline V gene, CDR1 is LNHDA and CDR2 is SQIVND (reference sequence). The CDR3 DNA follows: TGTGCCAGTAGTATTCCGTATGGCTACACCTTC. As protein: CASSIPYGYTF.

J is TRBJ1-2 and V is TRBV27; 9 positions match TRBD1. CDR1 and CDR2 from the germline V gene are MNHEY and SMNVEV (reference sequence). This CDR3 is 15 amino acids long. V was pared by 0 bases and J by 3 bases, with 2 bases of the junction left unmatched. For the CDR3, the DNA is TGTGCCAGCAGTTTATCGTGGACAGGGGACTATGGCTACACCTTC. Its protein product is CASSLSWTGDYGYTF.

This CDR3 reads CASSRPTGATHTEAFF. In DNA form, the CDR3 reads TGTGCCAGCAGCCGACCGACAGGCGCAACCCACACTGAAGCTTTCTTT. This chain joins TRBV7-9 and TRBJ1-1, with D tentatively TRBD1 (6 bases). Germline CDR1 is SEHNR and CDR2 is FQNEAQ (reference sequence). This CDR3 has 16 residues. The V end was cut by 5 bases, the J end by 3 bases, with 19 bases between.

The gene calls are TRBV19 and TRBJ2-7, with a weak D call TRBD1 (6 bases). Trimming took off 9 bases at V and 4 bases at J, with 16 bases between the two ends. The CDR3 has 13 amino acids. In germline, CDR1 is LNHDA, CDR2 SQIVND (reference sequence). CDR3: CASAPSTGYEQYF. The CDR3 coding sequence is TGTGCCAGCGCACCATCTACAGGGTACGAGCAGTACTTC.